These T cell receptor beta chains were read from a single sample in a study of T-cell reconstitution after alpha-beta-depleted transplantation in children. TCRdb re-called the PCR reads through MiXCR, storing one row per CDR3 protein. The repertoire holds some 830,000 distinct CDR3 sequences, with about 15% as singletons. Material: PBMCs, mostly from graft donor cells, obtained 360 days after TCRalphabeta/CD19-depleted stem cell transplant. The receptor source for this set is a male patient aged 5 to 17 who had a stem cell transplant for acute lymphoblastic leukemia, so the T cells may come from the graft donor. The CDR3 runs from the conserved cysteine through the conserved F or W. A D gene is named only where the DNA matches it firmly. The listing skips clone size in some rows; elsewhere it reads once, few, many or a size class.

few,TRBD2,TRBJ2-1,TRBV24-1,TGTGCCACGGCCCCTGGGACTAGCGCTTACAATGAGCAGTTCTTC,CATAPGTSAYNEQFF
few,TRBD2,TRBJ2-1,TRBV13,TGTGCCAGCAGCTTAGGACTAGCGGGAGGAGGGTTATACAATGAGCAGTTCTTC,CASSLGLAGGGLYNEQFF
few,TRBD2,TRBJ2-1,TRBV20-1,TGCAGTGCTCCGAATAATGAGCGGGGAAGACTCTACAATGAGCAGTTCTTC,CSAPNNERGRLYNEQFF
few,.,TRBJ1-1,TRBV21-1,TGTGCCAGCAGCCCACCGGGGGGGGTCGAACGTCCGGCGAACACTGAAGCTTTCTTT,CASSPPGGVERPANTEAFF
.,TRBD1,TRBJ1-2,TRBV10-3,TGTGCCATCTCTAGGACAGGCGATAATTATGGCTACACCTTC,CAISRTGDNYGYTF
few,TRBD2,TRBJ2-1,TRBV7-6,TGTGCCAGCAGCGAGTTACTAGCGGGAGTAGGAAATGAGCAGTTCTTC,CASSELLAGVGNEQFF
.,.,TRBJ2-1,TRBV5-1,TGCGCCAGCAGCTTTATTATTCATCAAGACGAGCAGTTCTTC,CASSFIIHQDEQFF
few,.,TRBJ1-4,TRBV3-1,TGTGCCAGCAGCCAAGATCTTGAAAAACTGTTTTTT,CASSQDLEKLFF
few,.,TRBJ2-1,TRBV2,TGTGCCAGCAATGGCCATGAAACTTACAATGAGCAGTTCTTC,CASNGHETYNEQFF
.,.,TRBJ2-1,TRBV11-1,TGTGCCAGCAGCTTAGAGGGTCTAGCACCCAGCTCCTACAATGAGCAGTTCTTC,CASSLEGLAPSSYNEQFF
few,TRBD2,TRBJ2-1,TRBV27,TGTGCCAGCAGTGTTACTAGCGCCAGCTCCTACAATGAGCAGTTCTTC,CASSVTSASSYNEQFF
few,.,TRBJ2-2,TRBV25-1,TGTGCCAGCAGAGTCGGGGAGCTGTTTTTT,CASRVGELFF
few,.,TRBJ2-1,TRBV3-1,TGTGCCAGCAACGACTTGAGCGTTCCCTGGGAGGAGCAGTTCTTC,CASNDLSVPWEEQFF
.,TRBD1,TRBJ1-5,TRBV20-1,TGCAGTGCCAACAAGGACAGGGGAAGCAATCAGCCCCAGCATTTT,CSANKDRGSNQPQHF
.,.,TRBJ1-1,TRBV7-3,TGTGCCAGCAGCGCCTCCCAGGGAGGGACTGAAGCTTTCTTT,CASSASQGGTEAFF
many,.,TRBJ2-3,TRBV12-3/TRBV12-4,TGTGCCAGCAGTTTAGTCGCAACGGATACGCAGTATTTT,CASSLVATDTQYF
.,TRBD2,TRBJ2-7,TRBV4-1,TGTGCCAGCAGCCAAGTGAGCGGGAGCTCCTACGAGCAGTACTTC,CASSQVSGSSYEQYF
few,.,TRBJ1-1,TRBV4-1,TGCGCCAGCAGCCCATCACACGGGTGGGACACTGAAGCTTTCTTT,CASSPSHGWDTEAFF
many,TRBD2,TRBJ2-7,TRBV20-1,TGCAGTGCTTTTCTAGCGGGGGCGATGTACGAGCAGTACTTC,CSAFLAGAMYEQYF
few,TRBD1,TRBJ2-7,TRBV29-1,TGCAGCGTTGTGTCAGGGGGCGCAATCGGATGGGATGCTAACGAGCAGTACTTC,CSVVSGGAIGWDANEQYF
once,TRBD2,TRBJ2-7,TRBV7-6,TGTGCCAGCAGCCAAATGACTAGCGGGAACCACTACGAGCAGTACTTC,CASSQMTSGNHYEQYF
.,.,TRBJ2-7,TRBV29-1,TGCAGCGGCCTAGGACGCCGCCGACCCTACGAGCAGTACTTC,CSGLGRRRPYEQYF
.,TRBD2,TRBJ2-1,TRBV20-1,TGCAGTGCCATTAGGGACTACTACAATGAGCAGTTCTTC,CSAIRDYYNEQFF
.,TRBD2,TRBJ2-7,TRBV7-2,TGTGCCAGCAGCTTAAGGCTAGCGGGAGCCTACGAGCAGTACTTC,CASSLRLAGAYEQYF
.,.,TRBJ2-5,TRBV7-3,TGTGCCAGCAGCCCGTTTGCAGGGGAAGGGGAGACCCAGTACTTC,CASSPFAGEGETQYF
few,.,TRBJ1-1,TRBV7-6,TGTGCCAGCAGTTTTTCGGGGGCTTCGAGGGGGAACACTGAAGCTTTCTTT,CASSFSGASRGNTEAFF
many,.,TRBJ2-3,TRBV20-1,TGCAGTGCCTTCCCCCGCACAGATACGCAGTATTTT,CSAFPRTDTQYF
.,.,TRBJ1-3,TRBV12-3/TRBV12-4,TGTGCCAGCAGTCCACCCCGTCGTATTCAAACTGGAAACACCATATATTTT,CASSPPRRIQTGNTIYF
many,.,TRBJ2-1,TRBV4-1,TGCGCCAGCAGCCAATTGTCAGGAGGACCAGGGCAGTTCTTC,CASSQLSGGPGQFF
.,.,TRBJ1-2,TRBV12-3/TRBV12-4,TGTGCCAGCAGTTTGAGGCAGCTTACTAACTATGGCTACACCTTC,CASSLRQLTNYGYTF
.,TRBD2,TRBJ2-7,TRBV25-1,TGTGCCAGCAGTGATCCCGGGACTAGATTCTACGAGCAGTACTTC,CASSDPGTRFYEQYF
many,.,TRBJ1-3,TRBV5-5,TGTGCCAGCAGCTTCGCCTATGGGTTTGGAAACACCATATATTTT,CASSFAYGFGNTIYF
.,.,TRBJ2-1,TRBV4-2,TGTGCCAGCAGCCAAGAATGGCTAGCTCCATTCGGTGAGCAGTTCTTC,CASSQEWLAPFGEQFF
few,TRBD1,TRBJ2-3,TRBV9,TGTGCCAGCAGCGTAGATTGGGACAGGGTGGATACGCAGTATTTT,CASSVDWDRVDTQYF
.,.,TRBJ1-5,TRBV7-9,TGTGCCAGCAGCTTAGACCATAGCAATCAGCCCCAGCATTTT,CASSLDHSNQPQHF
few,TRBD1,TRBJ2-7,TRBV29-1,TGCAGCGTCCCCAGGGGGCCCTACGAGCAGTACTTC,CSVPRGPYEQYF
.,.,TRBJ2-1,TRBV7-6,TGTGCCAGCAGCTTAGTAGGGCGAGGGGAACAGAATGAGCAGTTCTTC,CASSLVGRGEQNEQFF
.,TRBD1,TRBJ2-3,TRBV29-1,TGCAGCGTTGAAGGACAGGGTAGCTATCCAGATACGCAGTATTTT,CSVEGQGSYPDTQYF
few,TRBD2,TRBJ2-3,TRBV12-3/TRBV12-4,TGTGCCAGCAGTCTAGGGTCTCTAGCGGGATCCTACACAGATACGCAGTATTTT,CASSLGSLAGSYTDTQYF
.,.,TRBJ1-5,TRBV4-1,TGCGCCAGCAGCCAAGCGGCAGGTTTTCAGCCCCAGCATTTT,CASSQAAGFQPQHF
.,TRBD1,TRBJ1-1,TRBV5-1,TGCGCCAGCAGCTTGAGAGTGTCTTGGACAGGGGGCCTTGAGAACACTGAAGCTTTCTTT,CASSLRVSWTGGLENTEAFF
few,TRBD2,TRBJ2-7,TRBV4-1,TGCGCCAGCAGCCAAGCGACTAGCGGCCTTAACTACGAGCAGTACTTC,CASSQATSGLNYEQYF
.,.,TRBJ2-7,TRBV7-2,TGTGCCAGCAGCTACGACGTTACAAGCTACGAGCAGTACTTC,CASSYDVTSYEQYF
few,.,TRBJ2-7,TRBV5-1,TGCGCCAGCAGACCCGGGCTATACGGATCCTACGAGCAGTACTTC,CASRPGLYGSYEQYF
.,.,TRBJ2-7,TRBV20-1,TGCAGTGCTAGAGATCCAGTCAGAACCTACGAGCAGTACTTC,CSARDPVRTYEQYF
.,TRBD2,TRBJ2-1,TRBV12-3/TRBV12-4,TGTGCCAGCAGTTTATCGGGACTAGATGAGCAGTTCTTC,CASSLSGLDEQFF